The 29 T cell receptor beta chains given below trace back to one sample, sequenced in a study of Graves' ophthalmopathy and Graves' hyperthyroidism. Amplified material comprised TCR beta CDR3 regions derived from RNA transcripts. After a first-round RT-PCR with HTBI primers, a second-round multiplex PCR was run. TCRdb independently ran MiXCR on the multiplex PCR reads; one entry per CDR3 protein. This table has roughly 400,000 distinct CDR3 sequences, roughly 15% appearing once. Source material: peripheral blood. The receptors were sampled from an adult woman with stable Graves' hyperthyroidism.

This chain joins TRBV15 and TRBJ2-5, with TRBD2 identical over 7 bases. V trimming: 0 bases; J trimming: 5 bases; junction bases outside the gene matches: 15. The CDR3 consists of 18 residues. In germline, CDR1 is LNHNV, CDR2 YYDKDF (reference sequence). The CDR3 DNA is TGTGCCACCAGCAGAGATTTGGGCCTGGGCGGGAGCGGGGAGACCCAGTACTTC. Residues: CATSRDLGLGGSGETQYF.

The table lists this clonotype with many counts. This sequence joins TRBV6-2 or TRBV6-3 and TRBJ1-1; D is unclear. CDR3 length equals 16 residues. The germline gives CDR1 MNHEY, CDR2 SVGEGT. Trimming took off 2 bases at V and 0 bases at J, with 13 bases between the two ends. The CDR3 sequence: CASSYLGAAMNTEAFF. CDR3 nucleotides: TGTGCCAGCAGTTACCTAGGCGCTGCAATGAACACTGAAGCTTTCTTT.

The chain is built from TRBV27 and TRBJ1-2, with D unresolved. The V gene lost 5 bases and the J gene lost 2 bases, with 9 bases spanning the gap. The CDR3 loop spans 13 amino acids. Germline CDR1 reads MNHEY; CDR2 reads SMNVEV (reference sequence). The CDR3, as DNA: TGTGCCAGCAGTCACGGACCAAACTATGGCTACACCTTC. Protein sequence: CASSHGPNYGYTF.

The sample holds many counts of this clonotype. The chain is built from TRBV20-1 and TRBJ1-6; TRBD1 matches 8 bases. Losses at the gene ends were 5 bases for V and 7 bases for J; bases not matched to a gene: 4. CDR3 length equals 13 residues. In germline, CDR1 is DFQATT, CDR2 SNEGSKA (reference sequence). CDR3 in amino acids: CSASRQGNSPLHF. For the CDR3, the DNA is TGCAGTGCTTCGCGACAGGGGAATTCACCCCTCCACTTT.

This clonotype was counted at least ten times. This rearrangement joins TRBV7-6 to TRBJ2-7; the match to TRBD2 covers 7 bases. Germline CDR1 is SGHVS and CDR2 is FNYEAQ. The CDR3 has 15 residues. Losses at the gene ends were 2 bases for V and 5 bases for J; bases not matched to a gene: 9. The CDR3 sequence: CASSLSLAALDEQYF. CDR3 coding DNA: TGTGCCAGCAGCTTAAGCCTAGCGGCTTTAGACGAGCAGTACTTC.

This clonotype was counted at least ten times. The chain recombines TRBV15 with TRBJ2-5, with a tentative D call TRBD1 (5 bases). The CDR3 totals 14 residues. The V gene's germline CDR1 is LNHNV and CDR2 YYDKDF (reference sequence). Trimming took 4 bases from V and 5 from J, leaving 14 bases between them. The CDR3 DNA is TGTGCCACCAGCAAAACAGGCCTCGGGGAGACCCAGTACTTC. This sequence encodes CATSKTGLGETQYF.

This clonotype was observed many times. The V and J genes are TRBV5-1 and TRBJ2-7; the D gene could be TRBD1 or TRBD2 (5 bases each). There are 12 residues in the CDR3. Trimming took off 2 bases at V and 5 bases at J, with 8 bases between the two ends. Germline V gene lookup returns CDR1 SGHRS and CDR2 YFSETQ. The CDR3 is CASSFGGDEQYF. The CDR3, as DNA: TGCGCCAGCAGCTTTGGGGGTGACGAGCAGTACTTC.

This clonotype was recorded at least ten times. V usage is TRBV20-1 and J usage is TRBJ2-5; weak D call: TRBD2 (6 bases). V was clipped by 5 bases and J by 1 base, with 11 bases between them. Germline-derived CDR1 and CDR2 are DFQATT and SNEGSKA (reference sequence). There are 13 residues in the CDR3. The CDR3 DNA follows: TGCAGTGCTTGTCCTAGCGCCCAAGAGACCCAGTACTTC. It is translated as CSACPSAQETQYF.

This clonotype was picked up many times. The chain combines TRBV24-1 with TRBJ2-7; 14 bases line up with TRBD2. V lost 3 bases, J lost 0 bases, and 18 bases stayed unmatched. This CDR3 contains 22 residues. Germline CDR1 is KGHDR and CDR2 is SFDVKD. Here the CDR3 DNA reads TGTGCCACCAGTGATATCAACTACGGGACTAGCGGGAGAGTGGGACTCTCCTACGAGCAGTACTTC. It is translated as CATSDINYGTSGRVGLSYEQYF.

This clonotype was observed at least ten times. The chain uses TRBV28 and TRBJ1-1, with D uncertain. Trimming shortened V by 7 bases and J by 1 base, and 10 bases separated the two germline ends. This CDR3 is built from 13 residues. Germline loops: CDR1 MDHEN, CDR2 SYDVKM. The CDR3 DNA reads as TGTGCCAGCAACCCGGTTCCGAACACTGAAGCTTTCTTT. Protein sequence: CASNPVPNTEAFF.

This clonotype was counted at least ten times. The chain uses TRBV2 and TRBJ2-1; 10 nucleotides align to TRBD2. After removal of 6 bases from V and 14 bases from J, the junction contained 10 bases not matched to a gene. Germline V gene sequence: CDR1 SNHLY, CDR2 FYNNEI. The CDR3 spans 13 residues. CDR3 protein: CASRNGLAGVEFF. Written as DNA, the CDR3 is TGTGCCAGCAGAAACGGGCTAGCGGGAGTGGAGTTCTTC.

This clonotype was detected ten times or more. V is TRBV28 and J is TRBJ2-7, with D perhaps TRBD2 (6 bases). V was pared by 5 bases and J by 5 bases, with 19 bases between. CDR3 size: 15 residues. Germline values: CDR1 MDHEN, CDR2 SYDVKM. The CDR3 reads CASSPPLWEADEQYF. CDR3 in DNA: TGTGCCAGCAGTCCCCCTCTGTGGGAGGCGGACGAGCAGTACTTC.

As regards this clonotype: The conserved phenylalanine or tryptophan is not found at the CDR3 terminus, so this likely reflects a read error. It is unclear where the CDR3 begins or ends on the DNA, so no DNA is shown, and the CDR3 is as TCRdb lists it. The rearrangement joins TRBV12-3 or TRBV12-4 to TRBJ2-2; TRBD2, the D gene given by the table, was not confirmed from the DNA. The CDR3 contains 17 residues when both ends are counted. The CDR3: CASSLALGLAGAGELCL.

This clonotype was counted at least ten times. The chain has TRBV18 and TRBJ1-1; TRBD1 might be the D (6 bases). Germline-derived CDR1 and CDR2 are KGHSH and LQKENI. There are 14 residues in the CDR3. Trimming took 4 bases from V and 3 from J, leaving 12 bases between them. The CDR3 protein is CASSQNRVDTEAFF. In DNA, the CDR3 is TGTGCCAGCTCACAAAACAGGGTTGACACTGAAGCTTTCTTT.

This clonotype was observed at least ten times. The chain recombines TRBV20-1 with TRBJ2-7; 11 bases line up with TRBD1. V lost 5 bases, J lost 4 bases, and 4 bases stayed unmatched. Germline CDR1 DFQATT, CDR2 SNEGSKA (reference sequence). This CDR3 spans 13 amino acids. The CDR3 reads CSAVRDRGYEQYF. Here the CDR3 DNA reads TGCAGTGCTGTCCGGGACAGGGGGTACGAGCAGTACTTC.

This clonotype has a count of ten or more. The gene calls are TRBV7-2 and TRBJ1-2, with D tentatively TRBD1 (6 bases). Germline CDR1 SGHTA, CDR2 FQGNSA. With 3 bases removed from V and 4 bases from J, the gap between germline ends came to 12 bases. CDR3 length: 14 residues. Here the CDR3 DNA reads TGTGCCAGCAGCTTGAACAGGGTTCCCTATGGCTACACCTTC. Translated: CASSLNRVPYGYTF.

In regard to this clonotype: A much larger clone lies a single base off, so this may be a read error. Here the CDR3 DNA reads TGTGCCAGCAGTGAGGGGGAACGGGCGGCGAACACCGGGGAGCTGTTGTTT. Residues: CASSEGERAANTGELLF. The chain employs TRBV2 and TRBJ2-2, with D perhaps TRBD1 or TRBD2 (5 bases each). The length of the CDR3 is 17 residues. In germline, CDR1 is SNHLY, CDR2 FYNNEI.

This clonotype was detected many times. CDR3 bases: TGTGCCAGCAGTTCGTGCGGGTATAGCAATCAGCCCCAGCATTTT. It is translated as CASSSCGYSNQPQHF. This chain connects TRBV27 to TRBJ1-5, with D unresolved. The CDR3 length is 15 residues. Germline-derived CDR1 and CDR2 are MNHEY and SMNVEV (reference sequence). V shed 4 bases and J shed 0 bases, with 10 bases lying between them.

This clonotype came up a few times. A read error may explain this, as a much larger clone is one base away. The CDR3 reads CASSEVMNTGAFF. The CDR3 DNA reads as TGTGCCAGCAGTGAGGTGATGAACACTGGAGCTTTCTTT. The V gene is TRBV25-1, the J gene TRBJ1-1; no firm D call. The CDR3 spans 13 residues. Germline CDR1 is MGHDK and CDR2 is SYGVNS.

This clonotype was counted at least ten times. The rearrangement links TRBV24-1 to TRBJ1-2; a weak D match, TRBD1 (5 bases). The CDR3 loop spans 14 amino acids. The germline gives CDR1 KGHDR, CDR2 SFDVKD. V was pared by 4 bases and J by 3 bases, with 11 bases between. The CDR3 DNA reads TGTGCCACCAGTGACCCGGGCAGGGACTATGGCTACACCTTC. Encoded protein: CATSDPGRDYGYTF.

The chain has TRBV11-2 and TRBJ2-7, with D tentatively TRBD1 (6 bases). CDR3 size: 13 residues. The germline V gene has CDR1 SGHAT and CDR2 FQNNGV. Trimming removed 5 bases at V and 3 bases at J, with 11 bases between. CDR3 sequence (DNA): TGTGCCAGCAGCCAGACAGGATTCTACGAGCAGTACTTC. Translation: CASSQTGFYEQYF.

Many counts were recorded for this clonotype. The chain recombines TRBV24-1 with TRBJ2-5; D may correspond to TRBD1 or TRBD2 (5 bases each). Trimming shortened V by 9 bases and J by 2 bases, and 15 bases separated the two germline ends. Germline V gene sequence: CDR1 KGHDR, CDR2 SFDVKD. This CDR3 contains 14 residues. The CDR3: CATGRSGPQETQYF. In DNA form, the CDR3 reads TGTGCCACCGGAAGGTCGGGACCGCAAGAGACCCAGTACTTC.

The sample holds many counts of this clonotype. The chain carries TRBV28 and TRBJ1-1; D is perhaps TRBD1 (5 bases). There are 14 residues in the CDR3. Germline V lookup: CDR1 MDHEN, CDR2 SYDVKM. Trimming cost V 6 bases and J 1 base, with 12 bases left between them. The CDR3 loop is CASRAQVRNTEAFF. CDR3 DNA: TGTGCCAGCAGGGCACAGGTCAGGAACACTGAAGCTTTCTTT.

Concerning this clonotype: This may be a read error: a much more frequent sequence differs by one nucleotide. The rearrangement uses TRBV28 and TRBJ2-7, with 7 bases matching TRBD1. Germline CDR1 reads MDHEN; CDR2 reads SYDVKM. The CDR3 consists of 15 residues. The CDR3 reads CASSLPGTRGYEQCF. The CDR3 nucleotides read TGTGCCAGCAGTTTGCCGGGGACCAGGGGGTACGAGCAGTGCTTC.

This chain joins TRBV4-1 and TRBJ2-2; TRBD2 is a possible D gene (5 bases). Germline CDR1 and CDR2: MGHRA and YSYEKL. The CDR3 has 19 residues. V lost 6 bases and J 0 bases, leaving 23 bases between the germline ends. CDR3 region: CASRKSGSGSETNTGELFF. Here the CDR3 DNA reads TGCGCCAGCAGGAAATCAGGTTCGGGGTCTGAAACGAACACCGGGGAGCTGTTTTTT.

This clonotype was recorded many times. The chain joins TRBV6-2 or TRBV6-3 to TRBJ1-2, with D possibly being TRBD1 (6 bases). The CDR3 extends over 12 amino acids. The germline gives CDR1 MNHEY, CDR2 SVGEGT. V was cut by 5 bases and J by 7 bases, with 11 bases left in between. CDR3 sequence: CASSGTDSGYTF. As DNA, the CDR3 is TGTGCCAGCAGTGGAACGGACAGTGGCTACACCTTC.

This clonotype was counted many times. The J gene is TRBJ2-5, the V gene TRBV12-3 or TRBV12-4; D is undetermined. V gave up 5 bases and J gave up 2 bases, with 15 bases separating them. CDR3 length: 15 amino acids. Here the CDR3 reads CASSRPDGTQETQYF. The CDR3 bases are TGTGCCAGCAGTCGCCCGGACGGTACGCAAGAGACCCAGTACTTC.

As concerns this clonotype: One junction end does not reproduce the germline sequence, and a read error may be involved. The J gene is TRBJ2-7, the V gene TRBV20-1; no definite D call. The CDR3 spans 13 residues. Germline values: CDR1 DFQATT, CDR2 SNEGSKA (reference sequence). CDR3 DNA sequence: TGCAGTGCTAGAGGCGTCTCCTCCTACGATCAGTACTTC. Its protein product is CSARGVSSYDQYF.

This clonotype has at least ten counts. The genes are TRBV12-3 or TRBV12-4 and TRBJ2-2, with 11 positions matching TRBD2. This CDR3 has 14 amino acids. Trimming cost V 6 bases and J 4 bases; bases outside gene matches: 1. The CDR3 protein is CASSLAGGTGELFF. CDR3 nucleotides: TGTGCCAGCAGCCTAGCGGGAGGCACCGGGGAGCTGTTTTTT.